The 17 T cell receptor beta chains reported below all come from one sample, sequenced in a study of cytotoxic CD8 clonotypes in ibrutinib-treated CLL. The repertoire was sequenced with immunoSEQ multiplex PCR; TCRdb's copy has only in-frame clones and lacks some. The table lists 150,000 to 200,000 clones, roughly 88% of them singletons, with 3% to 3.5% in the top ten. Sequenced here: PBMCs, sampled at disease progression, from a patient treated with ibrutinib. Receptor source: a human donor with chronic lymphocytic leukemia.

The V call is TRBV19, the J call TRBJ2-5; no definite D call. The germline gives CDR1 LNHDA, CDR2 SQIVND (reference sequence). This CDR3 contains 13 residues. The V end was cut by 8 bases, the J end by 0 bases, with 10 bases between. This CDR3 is CASRGVYQETQYF. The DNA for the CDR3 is TGTGCCAGTCGCGGAGTGTACCAAGAGACCCAGTACTTC.

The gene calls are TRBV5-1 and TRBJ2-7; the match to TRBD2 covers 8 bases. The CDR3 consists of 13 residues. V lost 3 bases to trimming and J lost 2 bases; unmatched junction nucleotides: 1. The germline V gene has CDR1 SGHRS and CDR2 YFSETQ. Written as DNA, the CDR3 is TGCGCCAGCAGCTCGACTAGCGCCTACGAGCAGTACTTC. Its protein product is CASSSTSAYEQYF. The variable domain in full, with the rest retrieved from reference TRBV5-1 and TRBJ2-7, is KAGVTQTPRYLIKTRGQQVTLSCSPISGHRSVSWYQQTPGQGLQFLFEYFSETQRNKGNFPGRFSGRQFSNSRSEMNVSTLELGDSALYLCASSSTSAYEQYFGPGTRLTVT.

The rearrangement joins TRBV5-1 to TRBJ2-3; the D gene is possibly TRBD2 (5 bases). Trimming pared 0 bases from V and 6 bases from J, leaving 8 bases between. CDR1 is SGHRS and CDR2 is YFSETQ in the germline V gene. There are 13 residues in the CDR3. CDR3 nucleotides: TGCGCCAGCAGCTTGGATAGCGTCGATACGCAGTATTTT. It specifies CASSLDSVDTQYF.

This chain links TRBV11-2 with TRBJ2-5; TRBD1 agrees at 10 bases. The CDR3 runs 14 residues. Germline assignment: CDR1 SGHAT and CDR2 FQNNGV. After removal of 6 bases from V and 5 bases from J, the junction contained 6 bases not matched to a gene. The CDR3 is CASRSDRGLETQYF. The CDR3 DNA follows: TGTGCCAGCAGATCAGACAGGGGGCTGGAGACCCAGTACTTC.

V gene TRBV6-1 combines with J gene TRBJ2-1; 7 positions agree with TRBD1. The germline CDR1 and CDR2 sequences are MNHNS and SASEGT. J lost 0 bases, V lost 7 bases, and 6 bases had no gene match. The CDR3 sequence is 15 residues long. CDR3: CASKLRGSSYNEQFF. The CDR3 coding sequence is TGTGCCAGCAAGCTCAGGGGGAGCTCCTACAATGAGCAGTTCTTC.

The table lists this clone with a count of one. This CDR3 reads CASSRFSRGGNTGELFF. The CDR3 coding sequence is TGTGCCAGCAGTCGGTTCTCCCGGGGGGGGAACACCGGGGAGCTGTTTTTT. V is TRBV25-1 and J is TRBJ2-2; 8 nucleotides match TRBD2. V shed 5 bases and J 1 base; nucleotides not matched to a gene: 9. CDR1 MGHDK and CDR2 SYGVNS come from the germline V gene. CDR3 length: 17 amino acids.

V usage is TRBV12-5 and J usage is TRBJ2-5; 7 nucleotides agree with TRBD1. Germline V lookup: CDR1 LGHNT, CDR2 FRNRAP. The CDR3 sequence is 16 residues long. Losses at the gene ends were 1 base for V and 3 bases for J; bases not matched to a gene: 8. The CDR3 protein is CASGLDNWTGKETQYF. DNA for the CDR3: TGTGCTAGTGGTTTGGATAATTGGACAGGAAAAGAGACCCAGTACTTC.

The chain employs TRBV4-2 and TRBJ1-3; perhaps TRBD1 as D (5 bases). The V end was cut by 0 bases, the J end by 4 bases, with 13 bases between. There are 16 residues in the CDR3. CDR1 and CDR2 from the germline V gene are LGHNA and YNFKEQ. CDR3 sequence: CASSQDGTWEGNTIYF. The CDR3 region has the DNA TGTGCCAGCAGCCAAGATGGGACCTGGGAGGGAAACACCATATATTTT.

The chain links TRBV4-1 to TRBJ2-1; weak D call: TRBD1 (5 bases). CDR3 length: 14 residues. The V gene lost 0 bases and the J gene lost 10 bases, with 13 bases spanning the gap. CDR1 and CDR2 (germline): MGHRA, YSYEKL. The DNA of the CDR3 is TGCGCCAGCAGCCAAGAAAATAGGGGCAGGGAGCAGTTCTTC. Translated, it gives CASSQENRGREQFF.

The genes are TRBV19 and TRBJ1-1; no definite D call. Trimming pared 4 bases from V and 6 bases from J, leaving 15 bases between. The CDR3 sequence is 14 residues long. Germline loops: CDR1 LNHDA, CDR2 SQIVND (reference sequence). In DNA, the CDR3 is TGTGCCAGTAGTAAGGAGGCTTACATGGCTGAAGCTTTCTTT. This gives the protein CASSKEAYMAEAFF.

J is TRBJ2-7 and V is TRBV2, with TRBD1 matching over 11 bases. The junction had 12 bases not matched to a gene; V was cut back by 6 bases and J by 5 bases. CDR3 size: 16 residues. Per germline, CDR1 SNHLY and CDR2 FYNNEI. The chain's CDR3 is CASRDPGQGDLDEQYF. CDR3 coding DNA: TGTGCCAGCAGAGACCCGGGACAGGGGGATCTGGACGAGCAGTACTTC.

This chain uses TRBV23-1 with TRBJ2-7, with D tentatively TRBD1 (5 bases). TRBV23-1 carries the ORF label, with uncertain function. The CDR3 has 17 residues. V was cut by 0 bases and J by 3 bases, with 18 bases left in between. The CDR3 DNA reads TGCGCCAGCAGTCAATCAGGGAATGGTGGGGCATGCTACGAGCAGTACTTC. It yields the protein CASSQSGNGGACYEQYF.

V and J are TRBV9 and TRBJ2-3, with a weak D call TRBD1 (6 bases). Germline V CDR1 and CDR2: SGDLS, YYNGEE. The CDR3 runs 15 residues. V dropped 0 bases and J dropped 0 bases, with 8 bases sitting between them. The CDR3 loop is CASSVGQASTDTQYF. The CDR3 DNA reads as TGTGCCAGCAGCGTAGGACAGGCGAGCACAGATACGCAGTATTTT. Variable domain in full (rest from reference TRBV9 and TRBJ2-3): DSGVTQTPKHLITATGQRVTLRCSPRSGDLSVYWYQQSLDQGLQFLIQYYNGEERAKGNILERFSAQQFPDLHSELNLSSLELGDSALYFCASSVGQASTDTQYFGPGTRLTVL.

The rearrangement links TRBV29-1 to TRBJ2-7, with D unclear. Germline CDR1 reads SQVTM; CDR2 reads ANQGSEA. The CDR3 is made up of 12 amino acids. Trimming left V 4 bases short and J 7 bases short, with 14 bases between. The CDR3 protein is CSVAGTAAEQYF. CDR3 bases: TGCAGCGTTGCTGGTACGGCCGCTGAGCAGTACTTC.

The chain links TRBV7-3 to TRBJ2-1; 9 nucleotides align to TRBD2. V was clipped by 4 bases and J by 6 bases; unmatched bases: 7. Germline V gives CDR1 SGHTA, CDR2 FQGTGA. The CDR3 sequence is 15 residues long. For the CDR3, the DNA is TGTGCCAGCAGCTCTTTTAGCGGGAGTATCAATGAGCAGTTCTTC. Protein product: CASSSFSGSINEQFF.

Written as DNA, the CDR3 is TGTGCCAGCAGCTTAGAGGAGGGAGGCCTCGAAAAAAATGAGCAGTTCTTC. This gives the protein CASSLEEGGLEKNEQFF. The J gene is TRBJ2-1, the V gene TRBV11-2; the D gene is possibly TRBD2 (6 bases). Germline CDR1 is SGHAT and CDR2 is FQNNGV. The CDR3 sequence is 17 residues long. V shed 0 bases and J shed 7 bases, with 19 bases lying between them.

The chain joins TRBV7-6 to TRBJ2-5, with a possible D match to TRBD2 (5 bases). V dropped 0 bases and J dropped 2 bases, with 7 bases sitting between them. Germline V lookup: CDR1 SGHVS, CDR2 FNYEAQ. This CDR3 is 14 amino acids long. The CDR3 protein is CASSLAGVQETQYF. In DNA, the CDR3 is TGTGCCAGCAGCTTAGCGGGAGTTCAAGAGACCCAGTACTTC.